This T cell receptor beta chain originates from a study of cytomegalovirus exposure and HLA in healthy donors. The study, taken as a whole, reports: Per a prior analysis, the majority of TCR beta V segments were productive roughly 87% or roughly 30% of the time. Analysis was carried out at a later point, and it linked a missense DCLRE1C variant to TCR beta V- and J-gene trimming. The analysis excluded some indistinguishable V segments, including TRBV6-2 and TRBV6-3.

With 60 Vbeta and 13 Jbeta primers, the PCR was carried out. Profiled with immunoSEQ multiplex PCR; TCRdb holds only in-frame clones, not every one. This sample's table reports some 30,000 clones. The germline V gene encodes CDR1 SGHDN and CDR2 FVKESK. This CDR3 is 17 amino acids long. V was pared by 0 bases and J by 4 bases, with 8 bases of the junction left unmatched. Healthy bone marrow donors made up the donors. To note about this clone: As yet, its antigen is unknown.

V usage is TRBV14 and J usage is TRBJ2-5; 10 nucleotides align to TRBD2. The sample was PBMCs. This TCR was recovered from a female donor in good health and CMV-seronegative. The chain's CDR3 is CASSQDPGVAGGETQYF. In nucleotides, the CDR3 is TGTGCCAGCAGCCAAGATCCAGGTGTAGCGGGGGGAGAGACCCAGTACTTC.